The clone carrying this T cell receptor (beta chain) was observed once. Its antigen is currently unknown. This sample stems from a study of long-term antiretroviral therapy in people with HIV. Study-wide findings and caveats: Blood in the study was drawn between the mid-2000s and the late 2010s, possibly under older ART regimens, which may be less effective than current ones.

The CDR3 is made up of 16 amino acids. Germline trimming cut 5 bases from V and 7 bases from J; bases unmatched to any gene: 13. The germline CDR1 and CDR2 sequences are SGHAT and FQNNGV. Samples were assayed with immunoSEQ v3.0 at survey level. Data came from immunoSEQ multiplex PCR; TCRdb stores just in-frame clones and leaves some out. The table has some 29,000 clones, about 87% seen once. The chain joins TRBV11-2 to TRBJ2-2; 7 bases map to TRBD2. The sequenced sample was unsorted PBMCs, obtained 3.2 years before starting antiretroviral therapy. The TCR originated in a man in his fifties with HIV. CDR3 sequence (DNA): TGTGCCAGCAGCCGCCCTGCAGCGGGGCTTTTCGGGGAGCTGTTTTTT. Its translation: CASSRPAAGLFGELFF.